Here is one T cell receptor beta chain with its context. Its antigen has not been determined. Within one base of it there is no much larger clone, and no base qualities were kept. The time point label here, explained by the study, means: baseline before first vaccination. The vaccinee samples were drawn from two UK trials, COV001 and COV002, one of which was a single-blind randomized controlled phase 2/3 trial testing AZD1222 (ChAdOx1 nCoV-19) in healthy adults. For TCRbeta chain sequencing, PBMC samples were collected from trial participants at day 0 and at day 28 after the second dose. The data were obtained in a study of T cell responses to AZD1222 COVID-19 vaccine (TCRdb year 2021). With regard to the full study: AZD1222 recipients with second doses at about 4 weeks or about 12 weeks were pooled, because spike-specific TCR depth and breadth did not differ between schedules. Trial participants were enrolled by age into subgroups of 18-55, 56-69 and 70-plus years, and 148, 28 and 57 TCR-sequenced participants, respectively, were included in these subgroups. TCR sequencing was performed for 230 to 250 trial participants, of whom around 200 were given two doses of AZD1222 and roughly 25 were given two doses of MenACWY control vaccine. What the work shows at the level of the full study, not this receptor alone: After two AZD1222 doses, both the breadth and the depth of spike-specific TCRs were significantly higher than at day 0 and than in MenACWY recipients. The whole spike protein was spanned by vaccine-associated CD4 TCRs, and dominant responses were seen in regions 160-218 and 743-854. Reportedly, almost half of the unique spike-specific TCRs recognized epitopes lying outside the regions that are mutated in the B.1.351 and B.1.1.7 variants. The 56-69-year group was small, and its depth increase did not reach significance, likely because of low power. Because no samples from the day 14 peak response were available, repertoires could be characterized only after the peak T cell response. Conclusions about previously exposed vaccinees are limited, since just 6 or 7 AZD1222 recipients were seropositive for SARS-CoV-2 at baseline. Participants were mostly white British and included more females than males, and it was suggested by the authors that clonal diversity may have been underestimated.

The CDR3 regions of human TCRbeta chains were subjected to immunosequencing. The authors' analysis ran thus. Repertoire TCRs were matched against a reference library of SARS-CoV-2-specific TCRs generated with the MIRA antigen-specificity platform. Breadth was defined as the fraction of unique TCRs that were SARS-CoV-2-associated. Depth was defined as the fraction of total T cells that were SARS-CoV-2-associated. Using the MIRA data, every spike-specific TCR was mapped to the spike region that the TCR reacted to and assigned to either a CD4 or a CD8 class. Log10-transformed breadth and depth values were compared by one-way ANOVA with Sidak's multiple comparisons tests. TCRdb limited this immuneACCESS table to in-frame rearrangements with V and J called. A share of clones is missing; checked studies link under half to unresolved V genes, and the rest is unexplained. V and J calls and clone size are given by that table; D and trimming were obtained from the DNA. The sample records some 86,000 clones, 80% of which are singletons. Around 20% of the sample lies in the top ten.

The sequencing here drew on peripheral blood, taken on day 0 of AZD1222 vaccination. This clonotype was sampled from an adult in good health.

The CDR3 sequence is CASSLEQGGQPQHF. The nucleotides are TGCGCCAGCAGCTTGGAACAGGGTGGACAGCCCCAGCATTTT. Recombination connected TRBV5-1 to TRBJ1-5; TRBD1 could be the D gene, as 6 bases match. The junction carries 11 bases between V and J, which are trimmed by 0 bases and 7 bases respectively. The CDR1 and CDR2 encoded by the germline V gene are SGHRS and YFSETQ. CDR3 length: 14 amino acids, cysteine to phenylalanine. Just the 42-base CDR3 DNA is kept, in frame starting at base 1.